This note documents a single T cell receptor (beta chain) sequence. The antigen remains undetermined. Per the germline V gene, CDR1 is GTSNPN and CDR2 is SVGIG (reference sequence). V lost 7 bases to trimming and J lost 4 bases; unmatched junction nucleotides: 11. This CDR3 is 15 amino acids long. This sample is drawn from a study of cytomegalovirus exposure and HLA in healthy donors. Overall study results and limits: Researchers counted over 150 TCR beta chains as cytomegalovirus-associated.

The repertoire was sequenced with immunoSEQ multiplex PCR; TCRdb's copy has only in-frame clones and lacks some. The table records more than 95,000 clones, around 90% of them present only once. Sequenced sample: PBMCs. The TCR sequence derives from a woman in her late teens or twenties in good health and CMV-seronegative. This chain joins TRBV30 and TRBJ2-3; 10 bases match TRBD2. CDR3 loop: CASLYSGRFPDTQYF. The CDR3 nucleotides are TGTGCCTCCCTTTATAGCGGGAGGTTCCCAGATACGCAGTATTTT.